This T cell receptor beta chain emerged from a study of blood T cell repertoires in COVID-19. TCRdb's copy holds only in-frame clones and misses some; the assay was immunoSEQ multiplex PCR. Of 150,000 to 200,000 clones listed, 88% were seen once; the top ten hold approximately 2.3%. Note on this clone: Other DNA sequences of this sample code for an identical CDR3.

The V gene lost 3 bases and the J gene lost 0 bases, with 9 bases spanning the gap. Germline V gene data show CDR1 as SGHRS and CDR2 as YFSETQ. The CDR3 is made up of 14 amino acids. The source of this sequence is a man between 65 and 85 years old with active or convalescent COVID-19. Specimen: peripheral blood. The chain uses TRBV5-1 and TRBJ2-5; weak D call: TRBD1 (6 bases). The CDR3 reads CASSSGTNQETQYF. CDR3 in DNA: TGCGCCAGCAGCTCTGGGACAAACCAAGAGACCCAGTACTTC.